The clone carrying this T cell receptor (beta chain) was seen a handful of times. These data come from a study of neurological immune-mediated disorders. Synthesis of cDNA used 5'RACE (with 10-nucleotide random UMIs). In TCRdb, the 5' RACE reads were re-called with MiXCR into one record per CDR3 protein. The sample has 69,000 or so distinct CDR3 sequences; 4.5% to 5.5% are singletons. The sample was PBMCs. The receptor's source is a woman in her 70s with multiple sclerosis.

CDR3: CATSSGRGVTEAFF. The CDR3 DNA reads TGTGCCACCAGCAGCGGACGGGGGGTGACTGAAGCTTTCTTT. The chain carries TRBV15 and TRBJ1-1; tentative D call: TRBD1 (5 bases). The V gene lost 3 bases and the J gene lost 5 bases, with 13 bases spanning the gap. The CDR3 loop spans 14 amino acids. The germline V gene has CDR1 LNHNV and CDR2 YYDKDF (reference sequence).